A selection of T cell receptor beta chains follows, all from one sample in a study of shared T cell receptors in the human thymus. Assay: immunoSEQ multiplex PCR; the TCRdb copy retains only in-frame clones and omits some. The sample lists more than 300,000 clones, over 90% occurring once. The specimen sequenced was thymocytes. These receptors were obtained from a human donor. Both conserved end residues are part of each CDR3. A D gene is named only where the DNA matches it firmly. Expanded clones get a size class; other rows say once, few or many, or leave the size out.

v_call: TRBV2
clone_size: NA
j_call: TRBJ2-3
d_call: NA
cdr3_nt: TGTGCCATAAAGGCCTTCCTGAGCGCGCAGTATTTT
cdr3_aa: CAIKAFLSAQYF

v_call: TRBV7-9
clone_size: NA
j_call: TRBJ2-7
d_call: NA
cdr3_nt: TGTGCCAGCAGCTTACGACGGGAGAGCGGCCACGAGCAGTACTTC
cdr3_aa: CASSLRRESGHEQYF

v_call: TRBV7-2
clone_size: NA
j_call: TRBJ2-1
d_call: TRBD2
cdr3_nt: TGTGCCAGCACTCCGTCGTCCACTAGCGGGAGAGGGAATGAGCAGTTCTTC
cdr3_aa: CASTPSSTSGRGNEQFF

v_call: TRBV11-2
clone_size: NA
j_call: TRBJ2-7
d_call: TRBD2
cdr3_nt: TGTGCCAGCAGCTTCTCCCCCCGGACTAGCACCTACGAGCAGTACTTC
cdr3_aa: CASSFSPRTSTYEQYF

v_call: TRBV7-6
clone_size: NA
j_call: TRBJ1-5
d_call: NA
cdr3_nt: TGTGCCAGCAGCTTAGATCCCGGACAGACGCCGGGCAATCAGCCCCAGCATTTT
cdr3_aa: CASSLDPGQTPGNQPQHF

v_call: TRBV28
clone_size: NA
j_call: TRBJ2-7
d_call: NA
cdr3_nt: TGTGCCAGCAGTTTTCGGGGGAGGTCCTACGAGCAGTACTTC
cdr3_aa: CASSFRGRSYEQYF

v_call: TRBV18
clone_size: NA
j_call: TRBJ2-1
d_call: NA
cdr3_nt: TGTGCCAGCTCACCGCAGGGTCCTGAGCAGTTCTTC
cdr3_aa: CASSPQGPEQFF

v_call: TRBV2
clone_size: NA
j_call: TRBJ2-1
d_call: NA
cdr3_nt: TGTGCCACCGGGCGGGCATCCGGGGAGCAGTTCTTC
cdr3_aa: CATGRASGEQFF

v_call: TRBV25-1
clone_size: NA
j_call: TRBJ1-3
d_call: NA
cdr3_nt: TGTGCCAGCAGTGAAGGAGTAAGGACGGAACTCTCTGGAAACACCATATATTTT
cdr3_aa: CASSEGVRTELSGNTIYF

v_call: TRBV4-1
clone_size: NA
j_call: TRBJ2-6
d_call: TRBD2
cdr3_nt: TGCGCCAGCAGCCCGTGGGGTGTAGCGGGAATGATGGGTGGGGCCAACGTCCTGACTTTC
cdr3_aa: CASSPWGVAGMMGGANVLTF

v_call: TRBV19
clone_size: NA
j_call: TRBJ2-3
d_call: TRBD1
cdr3_nt: TGTGCCAGTAGTATTGGGGGACAGGGAAATCCACCTGGTACGCAGTATTTT
cdr3_aa: CASSIGGQGNPPGTQYF

v_call: TRBV27
clone_size: NA
j_call: TRBJ1-5
d_call: TRBD1
cdr3_nt: TGTGCCAGCAGTTTCAAAGGACAGGGAACCCAGCATTTT
cdr3_aa: CASSFKGQGTQHF

v_call: TRBV6-5
clone_size: NA
j_call: TRBJ2-1
d_call: NA
cdr3_nt: TGTGCCAGCAGTTACTCGTTCCGGTCGGGCTACAATGAGCAGTTCTTC
cdr3_aa: CASSYSFRSGYNEQFF

v_call: TRBV7-6
clone_size: NA
j_call: TRBJ1-4
d_call: NA
cdr3_nt: TGTGCCAGCAGCTTAACATTTCGGCAGGGAGTCGAAAAACTGTTTTTT
cdr3_aa: CASSLTFRQGVEKLFF

v_call: TRBV6-1
clone_size: NA
j_call: TRBJ1-3
d_call: TRBD1
cdr3_nt: TGTGCCAGCAGTGAAGGGGTGAGGGGACAGGGGGGAACTGGAAACACCATATATTTT
cdr3_aa: CASSEGVRGQGGTGNTIYF

v_call: TRBV4-2
clone_size: NA
j_call: TRBJ1-2
d_call: NA
cdr3_nt: TGTGCCAGCAGCCTCCTCGACAATGGCTACACCTTC
cdr3_aa: CASSLLDNGYTF

v_call: TRBV30
clone_size: NA
j_call: TRBJ2-4
d_call: TRBD2
cdr3_nt: TGTGCCTGGAGGGGACCCCTGGGACTAGCGGTTGCCGGCTACCAAAACATTCAGTACTTC
cdr3_aa: CAWRGPLGLAVAGYQNIQYF

v_call: TRBV27
clone_size: NA
j_call: TRBJ2-7
d_call: TRBD1
cdr3_nt: TGTGCCAGCAGCCGGGACAGGGGGTACGAGCAGTACTTC
cdr3_aa: CASSRDRGYEQYF

v_call: TRBV10-2
clone_size: once
j_call: TRBJ2-7
d_call: NA
cdr3_nt: TGCGCCAGCAGTGGGCAGGAGTACGAGCAGTACTTC
cdr3_aa: CASSGQEYEQYF

v_call: TRBV28
clone_size: once
j_call: TRBJ1-5
d_call: NA
cdr3_nt: TGTGCCAGCAGTTTAGGATCTGGCAATCAGCCCCAGCATTTT
cdr3_aa: CASSLGSGNQPQHF

v_call: TRBV2
clone_size: NA
j_call: TRBJ2-7
d_call: NA
cdr3_nt: TGTGCCAGCAAGGTCGGCACAGGGAGACGGGCCTACGAGCAGTACTTC
cdr3_aa: CASKVGTGRRAYEQYF

v_call: TRBV4-1
clone_size: NA
j_call: TRBJ2-7
d_call: NA
cdr3_nt: TGCGCCAGCAGCCAAGGCCAGGACTTCAAACCCTTCTACGAGCAGTACTTC
cdr3_aa: CASSQGQDFKPFYEQYF

v_call: TRBV6-5
clone_size: NA
j_call: TRBJ2-7
d_call: TRBD1
cdr3_nt: TGTGCCAGCAGGACAGGGGGCTCCTACGAGCAGTACTTC
cdr3_aa: CASRTGGSYEQYF

v_call: TRBV4-3
clone_size: NA
j_call: TRBJ2-7
d_call: NA
cdr3_nt: TGCGCCAGCAGCCAAGGGACGGGAGAGTCCTACGAGCAGTACTTC
cdr3_aa: CASSQGTGESYEQYF

v_call: TRBV7-6
clone_size: NA
j_call: TRBJ2-7
d_call: NA
cdr3_nt: TGTGCCAGCAGCTTAGGTCCAATAGAGAGCTCCTACGAGCAGTACTTC
cdr3_aa: CASSLGPIESSYEQYF

v_call: TRBV21-1
clone_size: NA
j_call: TRBJ2-1
d_call: NA
cdr3_nt: TGTGCCAGCAGCAAAGAAAATTCTGTCGACAATGAGCAGTTCTTC
cdr3_aa: CASSKENSVDNEQFF

v_call: TRBV27
clone_size: NA
j_call: TRBJ2-4
d_call: TRBD2
cdr3_nt: TGTGCCAGCAGTTCTAACCTTGGACTAGCGCCCGCCAAAAACATTCAGTACTTC
cdr3_aa: CASSSNLGLAPAKNIQYF

v_call: TRBV7-8
clone_size: once
j_call: TRBJ2-3
d_call: NA
cdr3_nt: TGTGCCAGCAGCTTCCAGCCACTTAGCACAGATACGCAGTATTTT
cdr3_aa: CASSFQPLSTDTQYF

v_call: TRBV7-6
clone_size: few
j_call: TRBJ2-7
d_call: NA
cdr3_nt: TGTGCCAGCAGCCACTCTTTAGGACTCTTATACGAGCAGTACTTC
cdr3_aa: CASSHSLGLLYEQYF

v_call: TRBV29-1
clone_size: NA
j_call: TRBJ2-1
d_call: TRBD2
cdr3_nt: TGCAGCGTCTCCTCGACTAGCGGGATCCTCAATGAGCAGTTCTTC
cdr3_aa: CSVSSTSGILNEQFF

v_call: TRBV4-3
clone_size: NA
j_call: TRBJ1-4
d_call: TRBD1
cdr3_nt: TGCGCCAGCAGCCAAAGGCCCGGGACAGGGGTCGAAAAACTGTTTTTT
cdr3_aa: CASSQRPGTGVEKLFF

v_call: TRBV6-5
clone_size: NA
j_call: TRBJ2-1
d_call: NA
cdr3_nt: TGTGCCAGCAGCTTAGACAGGAGCTCCTACAATGAGCAGTTCTTC
cdr3_aa: CASSLDRSSYNEQFF

v_call: TRBV7-2
clone_size: NA
j_call: TRBJ1-1
d_call: NA
cdr3_nt: TGTGCCAGCAGCTCGCGACAGTGGAAACTTAATGAAGCTTTCTTT
cdr3_aa: CASSSRQWKLNEAFF

v_call: TRBV6-5
clone_size: NA
j_call: TRBJ1-1
d_call: NA
cdr3_nt: TGTGCCAGCACCCGGTGGAAGAACACTGAAGCTTTCTTT
cdr3_aa: CASTRWKNTEAFF

v_call: TRBV9
clone_size: NA
j_call: TRBJ2-6
d_call: NA
cdr3_nt: TGTGCCAGCAGCCCAGACCGGGACGTATTTTCCTCTGGGTGGGCCAACGTCCTGACTTTC
cdr3_aa: CASSPDRDVFSSGWANVLTF

v_call: TRBV27
clone_size: NA
j_call: TRBJ2-3
d_call: NA
cdr3_nt: TGTGCCAGCCAAGTTACGGGGCTAGCTTCAGATACGCAGTATTTT
cdr3_aa: CASQVTGLASDTQYF

v_call: TRBV27
clone_size: NA
j_call: TRBJ1-1
d_call: NA
cdr3_nt: TGTGCCAGCAGTCCCCCCCAGGGAGGTGGGACTGAAGCTTTCTTT
cdr3_aa: CASSPPQGGGTEAFF

v_call: TRBV6-4
clone_size: NA
j_call: TRBJ2-1
d_call: TRBD2
cdr3_nt: TGTGCCAGCAGAAAGACTAGCGGGAGCTCCTACAATGAGCAGTTCTTC
cdr3_aa: CASRKTSGSSYNEQFF

v_call: TRBV9
clone_size: NA
j_call: TRBJ1-5
d_call: NA
cdr3_nt: TGTGCCAGCAGCGCAAATTCCCAGGGCCTCGGGGACCAGCCCCAGCATTTT
cdr3_aa: CASSANSQGLGDQPQHF

v_call: TRBV7-9
clone_size: NA
j_call: TRBJ2-1
d_call: TRBD2
cdr3_nt: TGTGCCAGCAGCTTGGGGGAGGGCCTGGAGCAGTTCTTC
cdr3_aa: CASSLGEGLEQFF

v_call: TRBV11-1
clone_size: NA
j_call: TRBJ2-7
d_call: NA
cdr3_nt: TGTGCCAGCAGTCTGAGAGCCCACGAGCAGTACTTC
cdr3_aa: CASSLRAHEQYF

v_call: TRBV9
clone_size: NA
j_call: TRBJ1-4
d_call: NA
cdr3_nt: TGTGCCAGCAGCCACAGAGGAACAACTAATGAAAAACTGTTTTTT
cdr3_aa: CASSHRGTTNEKLFF

v_call: TRBV29-1
clone_size: NA
j_call: TRBJ2-1
d_call: TRBD1
cdr3_nt: TGCAGCGTTGTAGTCCGGGACAGGGTAAGCAATGAGCAGTTCTTC
cdr3_aa: CSVVVRDRVSNEQFF

v_call: TRBV7-9
clone_size: NA
j_call: TRBJ2-5
d_call: TRBD2
cdr3_nt: TGTGCCAGCAGCGAACCCGGGACTAGCGGGAGGGCCAGAGAGACCCAGTACTTC
cdr3_aa: CASSEPGTSGRARETQYF

v_call: TRBV28
clone_size: NA
j_call: TRBJ2-3
d_call: TRBD2
cdr3_nt: TGTGCCAGCGGCACTACGACTAGCGGGGCTAGCACAGATACGCAGTATTTT
cdr3_aa: CASGTTTSGASTDTQYF

v_call: TRBV6-6
clone_size: NA
j_call: TRBJ1-2
d_call: NA
cdr3_nt: TGTGCCAGCAGTTACTCGGGGATATATGGCTACACCTTC
cdr3_aa: CASSYSGIYGYTF

v_call: TRBV5-1
clone_size: NA
j_call: TRBJ1-4
d_call: NA
cdr3_nt: TGCGCCAGCAGCGGCGGGGGGATGCCAAATGAAAAACTGTTTTTT
cdr3_aa: CASSGGGMPNEKLFF

v_call: TRBV7-9
clone_size: NA
j_call: TRBJ1-2
d_call: TRBD1
cdr3_nt: TGTGCCAGCAGCTTAGGGGACAGGGAAAACTATGGCTACACCTTC
cdr3_aa: CASSLGDRENYGYTF

v_call: TRBV7-2
clone_size: NA
j_call: TRBJ2-7
d_call: NA
cdr3_nt: TGTGCCAGCAGCTTAGTAGCAGGGCAGTACTTC
cdr3_aa: CASSLVAGQYF

v_call: TRBV5-1
clone_size: NA
j_call: TRBJ2-1
d_call: NA
cdr3_nt: TGCGCCAGCAGCTTTGAGGACTACAATGAGCAGTTCTTC
cdr3_aa: CASSFEDYNEQFF

v_call: TRBV30
clone_size: NA
j_call: TRBJ1-2
d_call: NA
cdr3_nt: TGTGCCTGGAGTGGATCACAGGGAGCGGGGGGCTACACCTTC
cdr3_aa: CAWSGSQGAGGYTF

v_call: TRBV28
clone_size: once
j_call: TRBJ2-7
d_call: NA
cdr3_nt: TGTGCCAGCAGCTGCGGGACAGCTACTCACTACGAGCAGTACTTC
cdr3_aa: CASSCGTATHYEQYF

v_call: TRBV11-3
clone_size: NA
j_call: TRBJ2-5
d_call: NA
cdr3_nt: TGTGCCAGCAGCTTCGTAGAAGAGACCCAGTACTTC
cdr3_aa: CASSFVEETQYF